This T cell receptor (beta chain) was recorded in a study of cytomegalovirus exposure and HLA in healthy donors. Whole-study context: An earlier analysis identified 120 million or so unique TCR beta sequences in approximately 190 million T cells. Points from the study as a whole: The study found most TCR sequences rare, yet found some public TCRs in many donors. Diagnosis of cytomegalovirus status made by the classifier reportedly showed high specificity and sensitivity. Upon later analysis, HLA-associated TCR beta chains proved more clonally expanded than other, equally common chains.

CDR3 size: 12 residues. Germline values: CDR1 MNHNY, CDR2 SVGAGI (reference sequence). The germline V and J ends were trimmed by 8 bases and 1 base, with 8 bases remaining between them. With 60 Vbeta and 13 Jbeta primers, the PCR was carried out. The table came from immunoSEQ multiplex PCR; TCRdb's copy has only in-frame clones and leaves some out. The repertoire holds almost 200,000 clones, roughly 77% seen once, with approximately 0.4% in the top ten. This clone has more than one count but fewer than ten. Antigen unknown. The sample was PBMCs. The V gene is TRBV6-6, the J gene TRBJ1-1, with no clear D. The sequence was obtained from a male donor in good health and CMV-seropositive. CDR3 sequence: CASDQANTEAFF. The CDR3 region has the DNA TGTGCCAGCGACCAGGCGAACACTGAAGCTTTCTTT.